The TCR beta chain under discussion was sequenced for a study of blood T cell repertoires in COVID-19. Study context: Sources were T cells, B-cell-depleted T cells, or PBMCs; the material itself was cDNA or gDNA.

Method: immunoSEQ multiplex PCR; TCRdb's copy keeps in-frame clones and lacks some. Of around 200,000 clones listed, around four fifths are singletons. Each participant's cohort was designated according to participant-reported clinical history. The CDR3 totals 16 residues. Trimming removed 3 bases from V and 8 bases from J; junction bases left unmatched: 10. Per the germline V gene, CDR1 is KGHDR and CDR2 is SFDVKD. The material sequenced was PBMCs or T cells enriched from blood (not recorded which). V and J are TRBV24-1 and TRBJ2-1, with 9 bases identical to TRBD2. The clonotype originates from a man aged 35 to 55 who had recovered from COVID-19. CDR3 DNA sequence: TGTGCCACCAGTGATCGCGGGAGGGCCAAATCCCATGAGCAGTTCTTC. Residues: CATSDRGRAKSHEQFF.